These 3 T cell receptor beta chains came from one sample sequenced in a study of T-cell memory formation after mild COVID-19. TCRdb re-derived calls from the 5' RACE reads in MiXCR, one entry per CDR3 protein. The table records approximately 290,000 distinct CDR3 sequences, about 16% of them present only once. Sequences were obtained from PBMCs or a T cell subset sorted from them (not recorded which). These receptors all come from a man aged 18 to 29 who had mild COVID-19 (a few samples of this study predate the infection). Cell type and time point are not known.

Many counts were recorded for this clonotype. The J gene is TRBJ2-1, the V gene TRBV6-1; unclear D gene. V gave up 7 bases and J gave up 7 bases, with 14 bases separating them. The CDR3 totals 13 residues. Germline V lookup: CDR1 MNHNS, CDR2 SASEGT. CDR3 bases: TGTGCCAGCACCCGCGACCAGAGGAATGAGCAGTTCTTC. Amino acids: CASTRDQRNEQFF.

This chain joins TRBV7-2 and TRBJ1-2, with 9 bases matching TRBD1. CDR3 size: 13 residues. The germline CDR1 and CDR2 sequences are SGHTA and FQGNSA. V lost 6 bases and J lost 6; bases outside the gene matches: 5. The CDR3 coding sequence is TGTGCCAGCAGGACACAGGGGGCTAATGGCTACACCTTC. Translation gives CASRTQGANGYTF.

The chain uses TRBV6-5 and TRBJ1-2; tentatively, D is TRBD1 (5 bases). CDR3 size: 15 residues. Germline CDR1 reads MNHEY; CDR2 reads SVGAGI. V was shortened by 5 bases and J by 5 bases, with 18 bases between the two germline ends. CDR3 nucleotide sequence: TGTGCCAGCAGTGGGGGTGAGGCGCTCGGTTATGGCTACACCTTC. This sequence encodes CASSGGEALGYGYTF.